The 27 T cell receptor beta chains below all came from one sample that was sequenced in a study of T-cell reconstitution after alpha-beta-depleted transplantation in children. A TCRbeta library incorporating unique molecular identifiers was prepared. TCRdb re-derived calls from the PCR reads in MiXCR, one entry per CDR3 protein. The sample includes around 450,000 distinct CDR3 sequences, about 11% seen only once; the top ten take 2% to 2.5%. Sequenced here: PBMCs, sampled before TCRalphabeta/CD19-depleted stem cell transplant. Receptors were obtained from a child aged 2 to 10 with inherited bone marrow failure, due to receive a stem cell transplant.

In its sample, this clonotype was seen many times. CDR3 sequence reads: CASSYTGGPNYGYTF. As DNA, the CDR3 is TGCGCCAGCAGCTACACAGGGGGCCCTAACTATGGCTACACCTTC. The chain couples TRBV5-1 to TRBJ1-2; 9 bases are a match to TRBD1. This CDR3 comprises 15 residues. V shed 3 bases, J shed 0 bases, and the junction held 3 bases outside the gene matches. Germline V lookup: CDR1 SGHRS, CDR2 YFSETQ.

The sample holds many counts of this clonotype. The chain employs TRBV20-1 and TRBJ1-1, with a weak D call TRBD1 (5 bases). Germline assignment: CDR1 DFQATT and CDR2 SNEGSKA (reference sequence). V gave up 3 bases and J gave up 3 bases, with 11 bases separating them. This CDR3 is 13 amino acids long. CDR3 region: CSARYQGDTEAFF. The CDR3 nucleotides read TGCAGTGCTAGGTATCAGGGCGACACTGAAGCTTTCTTT.

The rearrangement links TRBV6-2 or TRBV6-3 to TRBJ1-1; D gene uncertain. V lost 2 bases, J lost 6 bases, and 7 bases lay in between. There are 12 residues in the CDR3. From germline, CDR1 is MNHEY and CDR2 SVGEGT. Written as DNA, the CDR3 is TGTGCCAGCAGTTACCAGTGGGCTGAAGCTTTCTTT. This translates into CASSYQWAEAFF.

This clonotype was recorded at least ten times. The gene calls are TRBV6-1 and TRBJ2-4; D perhaps matches TRBD2 (7 bases). There are 15 residues in the CDR3. The V and J ends lost 5 bases and 0 bases respectively, with 11 bases between them. CDR1 and CDR2 (germline): MNHNS, SASEGT. This chain's CDR3 is CASSQGGVAKNIQYF. CDR3 DNA: TGTGCCAGCAGTCAAGGGGGGGTAGCCAAAAACATTCAGTACTTC.

There are many counts of this clonotype. V usage is TRBV29-1 and J usage is TRBJ2-7; 7 bases map to TRBD2. The CDR3 consists of 13 residues. V dropped 0 bases and J dropped 2; count of bases not matched to a gene: 1. Germline CDR1 reads SQVTM; CDR2 reads ANQGSEA. The CDR3 spells CSVEEREPYEQYF. The CDR3 DNA is TGCAGCGTTGAAGAGCGGGAGCCCTACGAGCAGTACTTC.

At least ten counts were recorded for this clonotype. The chain employs TRBV7-9 and TRBJ2-3; 12 bases line up with TRBD2. The CDR3 runs to 20 residues. The trim removed 6 bases at V and 2 bases at J, leaving 18 bases unmatched. Germline loops: CDR1 SEHNR, CDR2 FQNEAQ (reference sequence). CDR3 region: CASRLPPALTSGSNTDTQYF. CDR3 sequence (DNA): TGTGCCAGCAGATTACCCCCCGCCCTGACTAGCGGGAGTAACACAGATACGCAGTATTTT.

This clonotype came up many times. The chain has TRBV7-7 and TRBJ2-1, with a tentative D call TRBD1 (5 bases). V was shortened by 0 bases and J by 2 bases, with 11 bases between the two germline ends. CDR1 is SSHAT, CDR2 FNYEAQ, per germline (reference sequence). This CDR3 region has 16 residues. CDR3 coding DNA: TGTGCCAGCAGCTTAGCTACAGGCCCTCCCTACAATGAGCAGTTCTTC. This gives the protein CASSLATGPPYNEQFF.

In regard to this clonotype: A read error is possible here, since a much larger clone lies one base away. V and J are TRBV12-3 or TRBV12-4 and TRBJ1-2, with no clear D. The CDR3 runs to 13 residues. CDR3 in amino acids: CASSFGRNYGCTF. Written as DNA, the CDR3 is TGTGCCAGCAGTTTCGGACGGAACTATGGCTGCACCTTC.

This clonotype came up many times. The chain is built from TRBV7-8 and TRBJ2-5; perhaps TRBD1 as D (6 bases). The V end was cut by 1 base, the J end by 5 bases, with 17 bases between. From germline, CDR1 is SGHVS and CDR2 FQNEAQ. The CDR3 totals 16 residues. CDR3 amino acids: CASSLESGALGETQYF. Written as DNA, the CDR3 is TGTGCCAGCAGCTTAGAGTCAGGGGCTTTGGGGGAGACCCAGTACTTC.

This clonotype appeared many times. The chain has TRBV6-5 and TRBJ2-3; D might be TRBD1 or TRBD2, each matching 5 bases. The germline V and J ends were trimmed by 3 bases and 2 bases, with 9 bases remaining between them. The CDR3 is 14 amino acids. Germline V gene data show CDR1 as MNHEY and CDR2 as SVGAGI. The CDR3 loop is CASSYRDPTDTQYF. CDR3 DNA: TGTGCCAGCAGTTATCGGGACCCCACAGATACGCAGTATTTT.

As regards this clonotype: A read error may be the cause here, since a much bigger clone is one base away. Without the conserved terminal phenylalanine or tryptophan, this CDR3 likely stems from a read error. The chain couples TRBV12-3 or TRBV12-4 to TRBJ2-7; 13 nucleotides agree with TRBD2. This CDR3 spans 18 amino acids. Germline trimming cut 4 bases from V and 2 bases from J; bases unmatched to any gene: 11. In DNA, the CDR3 is TGTGCCAGCAGTTCCGGGACTAGCGGGATTGGGCCAACCTACGAGCAGTACTTA. It specifies CASSSGTSGIGPTYEQYL.

Many counts were recorded for this clonotype. The chain employs TRBV4-3 and TRBJ2-1; 8 positions match TRBD2. The V gene end was trimmed by 5 bases and the J gene end by 2 bases; junction bases not matched to a gene: 5. The CDR3 has 15 residues. Germline V gene sequence: CDR1 LGHNA, CDR2 YSLEER. The CDR3 region has the DNA TGCGCCAGCAGCGTTAGCGGGAATCCCTACAATGAGCAGTTCTTC. This translates into CASSVSGNPYNEQFF.

This clonotype was counted at least ten times. This rearrangement joins TRBV28 to TRBJ2-7; 9 bases line up with TRBD1. This CDR3 has 14 residues. Germline CDR1 is MDHEN and CDR2 is SYDVKM. V was pared by 10 bases and J by 2 bases, with 9 bases of the junction left unmatched. CDR3 in amino acids: CAMATGTGTYEQYF. The DNA for the CDR3 is TGTGCCATGGCAACCGGGACAGGGACCTACGAGCAGTACTTC.

This clonotype was seen ten or more times. The chain carries TRBV7-2 and TRBJ1-4; TRBD1 might be the D (5 bases). The CDR3 length is 15 residues. Germline CDR1 SGHTA, CDR2 FQGNSA. V dropped 1 base and J dropped 8 bases, with 14 bases sitting between them. Here the CDR3 DNA reads TGTGCCAGCAGCTTAGTAGGGCAGGGAGACGAAAAACTGTTTTTT. This encodes CASSLVGQGDEKLFF. Supplemented by reference TRBV7-2 and TRBJ1-4, the full variable domain reads GAGVSQSPSNKVTEKGKDVELRCDPISGHTALYWYRQSLGQGLEFLIYFQGNSAPDKSGLPSDRFSAERTGGSVSTLTIQRTQQEDSAVYLCASSLVGQGDEKLFFGSGTQLSVL.

The table lists this clonotype with many counts. This chain joins TRBV3-1 and TRBJ2-7, with D tentatively TRBD2 (5 bases). Germline-derived CDR1 and CDR2 are LGHDT and YNNKEL (reference sequence). Trimming took off 0 bases at V and 3 bases at J, with 21 bases between the two ends. The CDR3 runs 18 residues. The CDR3 sequence is CASSQDLSGGLADYEQYF. The CDR3 DNA reads TGTGCCAGCAGCCAAGATTTAAGTGGAGGCCTGGCGGACTACGAGCAGTACTTC.

This clonotype was counted ten times or more. V and J are TRBV12-3 or TRBV12-4 and TRBJ2-1, with D perhaps being TRBD1 or TRBD2 (6 bases each). The CDR3 runs to 16 residues. Trimming stripped 3 bases from V and 0 bases from J, with 12 bases between. Here the CDR3 reads CASSFKGGSSYNEQFF. In DNA form, the CDR3 reads TGTGCCAGCAGTTTTAAAGGGGGGAGCTCCTACAATGAGCAGTTCTTC.

At least ten counts were recorded for this clonotype. The chain is built from TRBV28 and TRBJ2-4, with D perhaps matching TRBD2 (6 bases). Per germline, CDR1 MDHEN and CDR2 SYDVKM. This CDR3 is built from 15 residues. Trimming left V 6 bases short and J 3 bases short, with 15 bases between. For the CDR3, the DNA is TGTGCCAGCAGGGGACTCTTGGGGGGCAAAAACATTCAGTACTTC. Its translation is CASRGLLGGKNIQYF.

As concerns this clonotype: This may be a read error: a much more frequent sequence differs by one nucleotide. The V gene is TRBV5-1, the J gene TRBJ2-3, with TRBD2 matching 8 bases. The germline V gene has CDR1 SGHRS and CDR2 YFSETQ. Germline trimming cut 4 bases from V and 4 bases from J; bases unmatched to any gene: 11. The CDR3 is 16 amino acids. CDR3 sequence: CASSLPGLVGSDTQYF. The CDR3 bases are TGCGCCAGCAGCCTGCCGGGACTAGTGGGATCAGATACGCAGTATTTT.

This chain joins TRBV5-4 and TRBJ2-1; 12 nucleotides align to TRBD2. CDR1 is SGHNT and CDR2 is YYREEE in the germline V gene (reference sequence). V dropped 6 bases and J dropped 11; count of bases not matched to a gene: 6. The CDR3 runs 13 residues. The CDR3 reads CASKKLAGGKQFF. CDR3 bases: TGTGCCAGCAAGAAACTAGCGGGAGGAAAGCAGTTCTTC.

At least ten counts were recorded for this clonotype. This rearrangement joins TRBV28 to TRBJ2-1; 10 bases fit TRBD2. The CDR3 length is 15 residues. The germline V gene has CDR1 MDHEN and CDR2 SYDVKM. V lost 5 bases and J lost 6; bases outside the gene matches: 7. CDR3 loop: CASSPRTSGRNEQFF. DNA for the CDR3: TGTGCCAGCAGTCCCCGGACTAGCGGCCGCAATGAGCAGTTCTTC. The full variable domain, in which reference TRBV28 and TRBJ2-1 provide the parts outside the CDR3, is DVKVTQSSRYLVKRTGEKVFLECVQDMDHENMFWYRQDPGLGLRLIYFSYDVKMKEKGDIPEGYSVSREKKERFSLILESASTNQTSMYLCASSPRTSGRNEQFFGPGTRLTVL.

This clonotype was found a few times. The J gene is TRBJ1-4, the V gene TRBV11-2; D ambiguous. The CDR3 is 13 amino acids. Germline CDR1 and CDR2: SGHAT and FQNNGV. V was clipped by 5 bases and J by 7 bases, with 11 bases between them. CDR3 region: CASSGIWGEKLFF. In DNA, the CDR3 is TGTGCCAGCAGCGGTATCTGGGGTGAAAAACTGTTTTTT.

There are many counts of this clonotype. The rearrangement uses TRBV10-3 and TRBJ1-1; D perhaps matches TRBD1 (5 bases). The CDR3 consists of 16 residues. Trimming left V 0 bases short and J 0 bases short, with 11 bases between. The germline V gene encodes CDR1 ENHRY and CDR2 SYGVKD. In DNA form, the CDR3 reads TGTGCCATCAGTGAGTCCGGGCAGGGTGTGAACACTGAAGCTTTCTTT. It encodes CAISESGQGVNTEAFF.

At least ten counts were recorded for this clonotype. This chain uses TRBV7-2 with TRBJ2-1; D is tentatively TRBD1 or TRBD2 (7 bases each). Trimming left V 3 bases short and J 9 bases short, with 18 bases between. The CDR3 sequence is 15 residues long. The V gene's germline CDR1 is SGHTA and CDR2 FQGNSA. For the CDR3, the DNA is TGTGCCAGCAGCTTCCAGGGGGGGGGTGGGGGTGAGCAGTTCTTC. This encodes CASSFQGGGGGEQFF.

Comments on this clonotype: This clone may be a read error of a much larger clone one base away. The V and J genes are TRBV20-1 and TRBJ2-3; the match to TRBD1 covers 7 bases. Germline V CDR1 and CDR2: DFQATT, SNEGSKA (reference sequence). This CDR3 region has 15 residues. V trimming: 0 bases; J trimming: 8 bases; junction bases outside the gene matches: 11. The CDR3 here is CSARDRLTGRFTQYF. CDR3 nucleotides: TGCAGTGCTAGAGATCGCCTGACAGGGAGATTTACGCAGTATTTT.

As to this clonotype: A junction end diverges from the germline sequence, so it may reflect a read error. This sequence joins TRBV3-1 and TRBJ2-4, with D maybe TRBD2 (6 bases). The CDR3 has 17 residues. Germline CDR1 is LGHDT and CDR2 is YNNKEL (reference sequence). The DNA of the CDR3 is TGTGCCAGCACCCAAGACTGGGGACTTGGTCCCAAAAACATTCAGTACTTC. This codes for CASTQDWGLGPKNIQYF.

This clonotype was detected ten times or more. This chain joins TRBV29-1 and TRBJ1-1; D is unclear. The V gene's germline CDR1 is SQVTM and CDR2 ANQGSEA. V was clipped by 4 bases and J by 1 base, with 22 bases between them. The CDR3 has 17 amino acids. The CDR3 DNA reads TGCAGCGTTGCTAGGTCCCTGGGAAGTTTTTCGAACACTGAAGCTTTCTTT. This gives the protein CSVARSLGSFSNTEAFF.

Many counts were recorded for this clonotype. The chain employs TRBV7-7 and TRBJ2-3; maybe TRBD2 (5 bases). The germline V and J ends were trimmed by 1 base and 3 bases, with 5 bases remaining between them. There are 13 residues in the CDR3. The V gene's germline CDR1 is SSHAT and CDR2 FNYEAQ (reference sequence). The CDR3 bases are TGTGCCAGCAGCTTAGGGGAGACAGATACGCAGTATTTT. Translated, it gives CASSLGETDTQYF.